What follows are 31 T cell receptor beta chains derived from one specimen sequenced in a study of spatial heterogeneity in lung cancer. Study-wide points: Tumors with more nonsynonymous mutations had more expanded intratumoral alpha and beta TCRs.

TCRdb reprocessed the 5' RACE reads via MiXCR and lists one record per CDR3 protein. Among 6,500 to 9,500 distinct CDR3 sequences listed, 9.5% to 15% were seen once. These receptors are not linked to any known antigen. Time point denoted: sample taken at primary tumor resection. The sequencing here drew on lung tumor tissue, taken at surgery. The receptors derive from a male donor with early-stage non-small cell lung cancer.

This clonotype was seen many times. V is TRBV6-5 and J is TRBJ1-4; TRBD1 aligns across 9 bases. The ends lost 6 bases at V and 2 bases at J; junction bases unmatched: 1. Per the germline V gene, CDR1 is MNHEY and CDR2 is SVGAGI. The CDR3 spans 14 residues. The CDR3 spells CASRTGGTNEKLFF. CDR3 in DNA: TGTGCCAGCAGAACAGGGGGCACTAATGAAAAACTGTTTTTT.

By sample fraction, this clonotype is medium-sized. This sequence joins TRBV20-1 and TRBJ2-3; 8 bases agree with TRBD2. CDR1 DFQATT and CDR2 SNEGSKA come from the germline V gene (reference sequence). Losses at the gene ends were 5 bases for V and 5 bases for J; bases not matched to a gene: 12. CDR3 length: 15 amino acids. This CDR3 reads CSAPLEREWEDTQYF. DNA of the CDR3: TGCAGTGCTCCTTTGGAGCGGGAGTGGGAAGATACGCAGTATTTT.

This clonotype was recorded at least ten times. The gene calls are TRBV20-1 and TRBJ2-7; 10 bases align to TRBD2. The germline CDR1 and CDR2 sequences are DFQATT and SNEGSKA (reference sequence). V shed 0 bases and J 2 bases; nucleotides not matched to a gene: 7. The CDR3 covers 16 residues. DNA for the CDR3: TGCAGTGCTAGAGATCTGGCTAGCGGGAGAGCCTACGAGCAGTACTTC. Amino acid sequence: CSARDLASGRAYEQYF.

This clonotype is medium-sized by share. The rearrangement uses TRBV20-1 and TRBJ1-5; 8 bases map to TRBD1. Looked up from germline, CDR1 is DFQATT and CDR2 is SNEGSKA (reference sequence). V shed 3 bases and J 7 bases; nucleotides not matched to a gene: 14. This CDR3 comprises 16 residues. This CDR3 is CSARTGTGGAWQPQHF. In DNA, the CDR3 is TGCAGTGCTAGGACCGGGACAGGAGGTGCTTGGCAGCCCCAGCATTTT.

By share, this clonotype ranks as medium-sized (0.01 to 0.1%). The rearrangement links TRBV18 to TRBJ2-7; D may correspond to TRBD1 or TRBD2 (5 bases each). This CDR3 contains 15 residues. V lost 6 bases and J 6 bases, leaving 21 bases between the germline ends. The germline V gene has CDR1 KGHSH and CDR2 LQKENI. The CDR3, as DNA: TGTGCCAGCTCTTTCCGGGACCCCCGGACTGGCGAGCAGTACTTC. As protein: CASSFRDPRTGEQYF.

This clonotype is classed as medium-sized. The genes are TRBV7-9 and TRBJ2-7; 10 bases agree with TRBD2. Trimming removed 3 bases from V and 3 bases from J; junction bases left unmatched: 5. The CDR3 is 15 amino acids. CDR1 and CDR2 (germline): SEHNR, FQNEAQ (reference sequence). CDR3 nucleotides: TGTGCCAGCAGCTTTGGGACTAGCGCTAGCTACGAGCAGTACTTC. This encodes CASSFGTSASYEQYF.

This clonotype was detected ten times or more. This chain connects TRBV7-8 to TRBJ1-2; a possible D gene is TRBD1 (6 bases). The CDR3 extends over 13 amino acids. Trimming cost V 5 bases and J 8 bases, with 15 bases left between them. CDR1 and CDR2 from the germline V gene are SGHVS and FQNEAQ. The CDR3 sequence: CASSQQGVRGYTF. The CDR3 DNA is TGTGCCAGCAGCCAACAGGGAGTGAGGGGCTACACCTTC.

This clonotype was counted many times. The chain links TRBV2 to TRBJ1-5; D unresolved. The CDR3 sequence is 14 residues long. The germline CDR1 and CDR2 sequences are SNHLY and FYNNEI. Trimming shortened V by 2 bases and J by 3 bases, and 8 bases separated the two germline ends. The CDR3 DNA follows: TGTGCCAGCAGTGAACGAGCGCCCAATCAGCCCCAGCATTTT. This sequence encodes CASSERAPNQPQHF.

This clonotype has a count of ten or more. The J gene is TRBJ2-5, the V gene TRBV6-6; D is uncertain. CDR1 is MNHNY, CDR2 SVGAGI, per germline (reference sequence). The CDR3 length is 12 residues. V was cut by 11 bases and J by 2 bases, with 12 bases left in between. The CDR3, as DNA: TGTGCCCCCGTCAGACTGCAAGAGACCCAGTACTTC. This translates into CAPVRLQETQYF.

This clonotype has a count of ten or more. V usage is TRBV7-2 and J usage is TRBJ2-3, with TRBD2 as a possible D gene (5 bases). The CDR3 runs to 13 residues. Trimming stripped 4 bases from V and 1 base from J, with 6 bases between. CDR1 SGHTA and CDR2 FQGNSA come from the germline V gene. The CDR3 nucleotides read TGTGCCAGCAGCTGGACTGGCACAGATACGCAGTATTTT. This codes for CASSWTGTDTQYF. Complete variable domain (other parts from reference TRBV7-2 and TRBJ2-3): GAGVSQSPSNKVTEKGKDVELRCDPISGHTALYWYRQSLGQGLEFLIYFQGNSAPDKSGLPSDRFSAERTGGSVSTLTIQRTQQEDSAVYLCASSWTGTDTQYFGPGTRLTVL.

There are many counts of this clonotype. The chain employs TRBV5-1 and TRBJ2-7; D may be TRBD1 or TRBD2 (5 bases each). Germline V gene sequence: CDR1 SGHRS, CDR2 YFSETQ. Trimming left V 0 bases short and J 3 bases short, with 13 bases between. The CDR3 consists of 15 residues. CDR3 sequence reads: CASSLGPGPNYEQYF. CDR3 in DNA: TGCGCCAGCAGCTTGGGACCGGGACCCAACTACGAGCAGTACTTC.

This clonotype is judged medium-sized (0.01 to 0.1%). DNA of the CDR3: TGTGCCAGCAGCGTCACCGGGACTAGCGGTTACGAGCAGTACTTC. It is translated as CASSVTGTSGYEQYF. V and J are TRBV7-3 and TRBJ2-7, with TRBD2 identical over 11 bases. This CDR3 is 15 amino acids long. Germline CDR1 reads SGHTA; CDR2 reads FQGTGA. V shed 5 bases, J shed 4 bases, and the junction held 7 bases outside the gene matches.

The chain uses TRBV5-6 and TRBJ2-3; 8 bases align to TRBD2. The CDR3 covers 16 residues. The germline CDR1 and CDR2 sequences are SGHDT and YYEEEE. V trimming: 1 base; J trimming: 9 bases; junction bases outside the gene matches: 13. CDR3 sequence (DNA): TGTGCCAGCAGCTTGTTTACTAGCGGAAGCGGTATAACGCAGTATTTT. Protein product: CASSLFTSGSGITQYF.

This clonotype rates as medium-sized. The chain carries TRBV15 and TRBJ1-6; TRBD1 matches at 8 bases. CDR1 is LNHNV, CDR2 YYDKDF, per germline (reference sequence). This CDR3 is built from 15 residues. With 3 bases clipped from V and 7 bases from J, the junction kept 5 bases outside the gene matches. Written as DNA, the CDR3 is TGTGCCACCAGCAGGGCTACAGGGGGAAATTCACCCCTCCACTTT. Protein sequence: CATSRATGGNSPLHF. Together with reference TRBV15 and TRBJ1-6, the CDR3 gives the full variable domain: DAMVIQNPRYQVTQFGKPVTLSCSQTLNHNVMYWYQQKSSQAPKLLFHYYDKDFNNEADTPDNFQSRRPNTSFCFLDIRSPGLGDTAMYLCATSRATGGNSPLHFGNGTRLTVT.

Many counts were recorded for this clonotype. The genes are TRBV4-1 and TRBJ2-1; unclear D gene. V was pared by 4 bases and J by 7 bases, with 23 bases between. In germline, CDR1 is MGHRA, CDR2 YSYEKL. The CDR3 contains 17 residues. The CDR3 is CASSLVQEKPLGNEQFF. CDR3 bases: TGCGCCAGCAGCCTTGTCCAGGAAAAGCCCTTAGGTAATGAGCAGTTCTTC.

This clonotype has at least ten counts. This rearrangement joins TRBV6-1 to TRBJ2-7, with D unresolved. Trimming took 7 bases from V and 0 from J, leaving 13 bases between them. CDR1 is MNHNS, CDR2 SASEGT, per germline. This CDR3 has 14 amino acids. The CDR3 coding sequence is TGTGCCAGCACTTCACAGAGTTCCTCCTACGAGCAGTACTTC. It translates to CASTSQSSSYEQYF.

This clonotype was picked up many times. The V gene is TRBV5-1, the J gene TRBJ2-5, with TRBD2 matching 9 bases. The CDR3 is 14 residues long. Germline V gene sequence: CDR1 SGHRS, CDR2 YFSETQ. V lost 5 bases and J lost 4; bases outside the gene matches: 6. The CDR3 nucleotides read TGCGCCAGCAGGCGTAGCGGGAGTTCAGAGACCCAGTACTTC. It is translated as CASRRSGSSETQYF.

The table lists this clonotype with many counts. The CDR3 DNA is TGTGCCAGCAGCCGTAACAGGGGAGGCGGTGAAGCTTTCTTT. Encoded protein: CASSRNRGGGEAFF. V usage is TRBV7-2 and J usage is TRBJ1-1, with TRBD1 identical over 7 bases. Looked up from germline, CDR1 is SGHTA and CDR2 is FQGNSA. This CDR3 contains 14 residues. Losses at the gene ends were 5 bases for V and 7 bases for J; bases not matched to a gene: 10.

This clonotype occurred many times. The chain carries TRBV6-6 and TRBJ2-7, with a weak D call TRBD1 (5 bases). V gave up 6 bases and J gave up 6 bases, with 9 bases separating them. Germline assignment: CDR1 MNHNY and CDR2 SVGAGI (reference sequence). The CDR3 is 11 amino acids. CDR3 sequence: CASRKTAEQYF. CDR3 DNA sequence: TGTGCCAGCAGAAAGACAGCCGAGCAGTACTTC.

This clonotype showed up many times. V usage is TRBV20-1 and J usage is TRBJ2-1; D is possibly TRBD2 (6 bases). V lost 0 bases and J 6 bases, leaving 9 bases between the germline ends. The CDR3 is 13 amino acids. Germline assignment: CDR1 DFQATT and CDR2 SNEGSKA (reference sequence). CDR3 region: CSARDGGVNEQFF. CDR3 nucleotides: TGCAGTGCTAGAGATGGCGGGGTCAATGAGCAGTTCTTC.

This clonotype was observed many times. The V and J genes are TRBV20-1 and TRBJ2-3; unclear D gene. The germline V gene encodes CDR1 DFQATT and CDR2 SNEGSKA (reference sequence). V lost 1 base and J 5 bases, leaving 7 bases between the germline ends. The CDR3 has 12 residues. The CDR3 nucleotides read TGCAGTGCTAGAGTACTTGGAGATACGCAGTATTTT. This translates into CSARVLGDTQYF.

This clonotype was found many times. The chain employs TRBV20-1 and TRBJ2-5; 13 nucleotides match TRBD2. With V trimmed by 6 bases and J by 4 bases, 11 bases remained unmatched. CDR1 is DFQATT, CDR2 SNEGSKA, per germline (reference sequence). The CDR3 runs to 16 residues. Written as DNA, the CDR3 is TGCAGTGCCCCGGGACTAGCGGGGTCGTCAAGAGAGACCCAGTACTTC. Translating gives CSAPGLAGSSRETQYF.

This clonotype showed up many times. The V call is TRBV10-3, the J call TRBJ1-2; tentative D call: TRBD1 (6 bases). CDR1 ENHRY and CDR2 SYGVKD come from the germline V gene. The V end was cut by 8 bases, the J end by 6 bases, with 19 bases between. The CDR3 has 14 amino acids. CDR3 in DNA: TGTGCCATCCAGGAAGTGCAGGGGCGCAATGGCTACACCTTC. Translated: CAIQEVQGRNGYTF.

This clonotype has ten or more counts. CDR3 amino acids: CASSPYLGNSPLHF. The DNA of the CDR3 is TGTGCCAGCAGCCCGTACCTGGGAAATTCACCCCTCCACTTT. V gene TRBV6-2 or TRBV6-3 combines with J gene TRBJ1-6; D remains unclear. V lost 6 bases, J lost 7 bases, and 13 bases lay in between. The CDR3 has 14 residues. Germline V lookup: CDR1 MNHEY, CDR2 SVGEGT.

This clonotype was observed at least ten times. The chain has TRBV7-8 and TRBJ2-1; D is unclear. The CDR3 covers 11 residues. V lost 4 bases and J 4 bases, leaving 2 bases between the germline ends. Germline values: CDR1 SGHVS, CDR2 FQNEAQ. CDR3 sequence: CASSYYNEQFF. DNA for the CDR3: TGTGCCAGCAGCTATTACAATGAGCAGTTCTTC.

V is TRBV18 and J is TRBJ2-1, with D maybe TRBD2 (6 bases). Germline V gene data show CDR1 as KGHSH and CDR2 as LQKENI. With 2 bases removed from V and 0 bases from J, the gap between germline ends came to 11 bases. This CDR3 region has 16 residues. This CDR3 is CASSPDRDSSYNEQFF. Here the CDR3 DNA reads TGTGCCAGCTCACCAGACCGGGACTCCTCCTACAATGAGCAGTTCTTC.

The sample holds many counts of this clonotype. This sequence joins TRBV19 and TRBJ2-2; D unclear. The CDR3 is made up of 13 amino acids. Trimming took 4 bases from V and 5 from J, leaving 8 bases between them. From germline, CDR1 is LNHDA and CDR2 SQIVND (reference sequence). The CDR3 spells CASSTPETGELFF. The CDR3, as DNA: TGTGCCAGTAGTACCCCGGAAACCGGGGAGCTGTTTTTT. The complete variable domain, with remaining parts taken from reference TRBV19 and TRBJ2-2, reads DGGITQSPKYLFRKEGQNVTLSCEQNLNHDAMYWYRQDPGQGLRLIYYSQIVNDFQKGDIAEGYSVSREKKESFPLTVTSAQKNPTAFYLCASSTPETGELFFGEGSRLTVL.

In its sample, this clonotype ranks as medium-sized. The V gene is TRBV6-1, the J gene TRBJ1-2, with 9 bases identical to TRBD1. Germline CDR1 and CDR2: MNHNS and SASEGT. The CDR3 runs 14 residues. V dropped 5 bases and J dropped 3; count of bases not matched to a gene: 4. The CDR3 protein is CASSQDRGDYGYTF. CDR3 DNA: TGTGCCAGCAGTCAGGACAGGGGAGACTATGGCTACACCTTC.

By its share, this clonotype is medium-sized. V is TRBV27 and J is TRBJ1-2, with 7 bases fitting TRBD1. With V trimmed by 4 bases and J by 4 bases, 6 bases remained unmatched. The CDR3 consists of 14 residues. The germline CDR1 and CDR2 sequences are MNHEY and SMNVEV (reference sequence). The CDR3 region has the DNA TGTGCCAGCAGTTCTGAATGGACAGGCTATGGCTACACCTTC. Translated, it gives CASSSEWTGYGYTF.

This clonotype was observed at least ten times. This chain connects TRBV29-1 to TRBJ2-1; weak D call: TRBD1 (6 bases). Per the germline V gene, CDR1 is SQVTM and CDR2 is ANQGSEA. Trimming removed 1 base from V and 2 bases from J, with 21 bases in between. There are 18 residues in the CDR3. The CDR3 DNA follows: TGCAGCGTTGAAGGCCTTACTAGGCAGGGGATGCCCTACAATGAGCAGTTCTTC. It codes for CSVEGLTRQGMPYNEQFF.

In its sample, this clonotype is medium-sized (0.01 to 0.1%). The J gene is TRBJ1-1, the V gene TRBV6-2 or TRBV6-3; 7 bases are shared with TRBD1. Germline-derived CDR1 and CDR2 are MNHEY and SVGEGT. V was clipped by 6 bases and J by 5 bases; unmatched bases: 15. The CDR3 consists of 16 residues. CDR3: CASRERQGRWGTEAFF. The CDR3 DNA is TGTGCCAGCAGAGAACGACAGGGCCGGTGGGGAACTGAAGCTTTCTTT.